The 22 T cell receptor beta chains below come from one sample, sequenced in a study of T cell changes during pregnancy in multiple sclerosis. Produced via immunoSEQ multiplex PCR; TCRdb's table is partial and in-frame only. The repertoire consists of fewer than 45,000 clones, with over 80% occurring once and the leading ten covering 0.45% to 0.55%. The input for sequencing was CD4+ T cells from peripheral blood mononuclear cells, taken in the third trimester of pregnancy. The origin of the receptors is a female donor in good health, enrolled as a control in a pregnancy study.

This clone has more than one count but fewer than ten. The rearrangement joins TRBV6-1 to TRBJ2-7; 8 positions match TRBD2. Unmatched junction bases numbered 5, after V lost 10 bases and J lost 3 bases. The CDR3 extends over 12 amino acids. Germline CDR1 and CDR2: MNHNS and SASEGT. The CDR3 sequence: CATGGGIYEQYF. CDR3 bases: TGTGCCACCGGGGGGGGGATCTACGAGCAGTACTTC.

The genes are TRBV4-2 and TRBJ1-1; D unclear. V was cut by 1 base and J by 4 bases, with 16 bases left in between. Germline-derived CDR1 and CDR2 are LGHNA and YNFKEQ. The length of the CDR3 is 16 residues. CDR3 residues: CASSQGQSEVSTEAFF. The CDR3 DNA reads TGTGCCAGCAGCCAAGGGCAGAGTGAGGTTAGCACTGAAGCTTTCTTT.

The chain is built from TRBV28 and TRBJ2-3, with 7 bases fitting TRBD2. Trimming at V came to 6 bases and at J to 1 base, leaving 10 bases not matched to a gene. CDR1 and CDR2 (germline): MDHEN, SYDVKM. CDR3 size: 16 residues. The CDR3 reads CASSSPGGRGTDTQYF. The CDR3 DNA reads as TGTGCCAGCAGCTCCCCGGGAGGTAGGGGCACAGATACGCAGTATTTT.

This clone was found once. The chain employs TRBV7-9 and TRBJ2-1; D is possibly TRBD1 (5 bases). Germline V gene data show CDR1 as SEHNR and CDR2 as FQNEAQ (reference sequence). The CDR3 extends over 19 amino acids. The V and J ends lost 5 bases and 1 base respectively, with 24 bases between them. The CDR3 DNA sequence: TGTGCCAGCAGCCCCCCCGTGATTCACCATCAGGGTTCCTACAATGAGCAGTTCTTC. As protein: CASSPPVIHHQGSYNEQFF.

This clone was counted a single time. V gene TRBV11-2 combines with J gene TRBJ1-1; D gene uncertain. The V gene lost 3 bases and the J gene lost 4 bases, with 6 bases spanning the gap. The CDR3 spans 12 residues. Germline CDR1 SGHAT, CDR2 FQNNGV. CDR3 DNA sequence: TGTGCCAGCAGCTTTGTATTCACTGAAGCTTTCTTT. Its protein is CASSFVFTEAFF.

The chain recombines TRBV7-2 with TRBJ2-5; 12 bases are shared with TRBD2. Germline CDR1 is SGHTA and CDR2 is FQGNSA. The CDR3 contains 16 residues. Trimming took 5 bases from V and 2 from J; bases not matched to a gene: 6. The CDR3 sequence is CASSPPSGGVQETQYF. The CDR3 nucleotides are TGTGCCAGCAGCCCCCCTAGCGGGGGGGTACAAGAGACCCAGTACTTC. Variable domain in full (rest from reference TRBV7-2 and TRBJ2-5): GAGVSQSPSNKVTEKGKDVELRCDPISGHTALYWYRQSLGQGLEFLIYFQGNSAPDKSGLPSDRFSAERTGGSVSTLTIQRTQQEDSAVYLCASSPPSGGVQETQYFGPGTRLLVL.

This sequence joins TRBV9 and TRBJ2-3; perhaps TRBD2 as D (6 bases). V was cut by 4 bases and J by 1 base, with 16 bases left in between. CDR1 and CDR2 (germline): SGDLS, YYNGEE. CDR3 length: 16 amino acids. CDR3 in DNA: TGTGCCAGCAGCACCCAGGTCGGCGGGGGCACAGATACGCAGTATTTT. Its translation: CASSTQVGGGTDTQYF.

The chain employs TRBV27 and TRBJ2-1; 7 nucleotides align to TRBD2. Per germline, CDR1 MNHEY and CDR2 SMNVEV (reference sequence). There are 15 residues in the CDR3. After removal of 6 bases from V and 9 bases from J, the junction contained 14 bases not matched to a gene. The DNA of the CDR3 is TGTGCCAGCAGCCTACGGGGCGGGAGTTCCGCTGAGCAGTTCTTC. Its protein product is CASSLRGGSSAEQFF.

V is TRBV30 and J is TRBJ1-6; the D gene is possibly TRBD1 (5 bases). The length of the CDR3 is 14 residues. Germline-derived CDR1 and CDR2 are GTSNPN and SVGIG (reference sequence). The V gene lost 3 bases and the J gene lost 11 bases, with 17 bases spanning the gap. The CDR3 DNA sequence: TGTGCCTGGAGCCCCTCAGGGTTAAAGACACCCCTCCACTTT. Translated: CAWSPSGLKTPLHF.

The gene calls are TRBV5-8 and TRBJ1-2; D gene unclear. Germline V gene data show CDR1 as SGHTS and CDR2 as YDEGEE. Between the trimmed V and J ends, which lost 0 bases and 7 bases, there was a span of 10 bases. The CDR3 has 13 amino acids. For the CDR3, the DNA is TGTGCCAGCAGCTTGGCCGGTCGCGGTGGCTACACCTTC. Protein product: CASSLAGRGGYTF.

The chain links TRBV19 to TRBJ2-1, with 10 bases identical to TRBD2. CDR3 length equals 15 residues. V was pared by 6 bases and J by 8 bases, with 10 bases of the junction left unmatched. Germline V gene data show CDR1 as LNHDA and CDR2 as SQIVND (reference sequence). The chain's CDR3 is CASRKSGRAVDEQFF. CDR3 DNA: TGTGCCAGTAGAAAAAGCGGGAGGGCCGTTGATGAGCAGTTCTTC. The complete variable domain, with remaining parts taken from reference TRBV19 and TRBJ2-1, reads DGGITQSPKYLFRKEGQNVTLSCEQNLNHDAMYWYRQDPGQGLRLIYYSQIVNDFQKGDIAEGYSVSREKKESFPLTVTSAQKNPTAFYLCASRKSGRAVDEQFFGPGTRLTVL.

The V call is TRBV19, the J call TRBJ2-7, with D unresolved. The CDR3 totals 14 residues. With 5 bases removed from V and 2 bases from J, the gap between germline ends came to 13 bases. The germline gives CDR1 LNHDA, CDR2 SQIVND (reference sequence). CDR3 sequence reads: CASSPRRLPYEQYF. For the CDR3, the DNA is TGTGCCAGTAGTCCTAGGCGGCTGCCCTACGAGCAGTACTTC. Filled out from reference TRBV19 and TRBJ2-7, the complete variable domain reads DGGITQSPKYLFRKEGQNVTLSCEQNLNHDAMYWYRQDPGQGLRLIYYSQIVNDFQKGDIAEGYSVSREKKESFPLTVTSAQKNPTAFYLCASSPRRLPYEQYFGPGTRLTVT.

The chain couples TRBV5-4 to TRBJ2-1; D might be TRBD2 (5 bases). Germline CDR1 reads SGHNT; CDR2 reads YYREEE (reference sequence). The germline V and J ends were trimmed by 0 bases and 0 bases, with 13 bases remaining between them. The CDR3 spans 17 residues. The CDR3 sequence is CASSLGGPSSSYNEQFF. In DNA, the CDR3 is TGTGCCAGCAGCTTGGGAGGGCCGTCGAGCTCCTACAATGAGCAGTTCTTC.

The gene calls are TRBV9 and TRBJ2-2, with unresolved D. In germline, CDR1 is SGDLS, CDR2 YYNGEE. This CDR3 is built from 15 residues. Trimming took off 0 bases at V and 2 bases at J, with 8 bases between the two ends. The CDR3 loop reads CASSVGSRNTGELFF. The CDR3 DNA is TGTGCCAGCAGCGTAGGTAGCAGAAACACCGGGGAGCTGTTTTTT.

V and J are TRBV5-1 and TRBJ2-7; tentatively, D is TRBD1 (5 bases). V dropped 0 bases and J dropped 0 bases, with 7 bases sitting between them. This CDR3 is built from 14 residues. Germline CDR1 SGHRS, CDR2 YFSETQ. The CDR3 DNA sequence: TGCGCCAGCAGCTTGGACAGGAACTCCTACGAGCAGTACTTC. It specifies CASSLDRNSYEQYF.

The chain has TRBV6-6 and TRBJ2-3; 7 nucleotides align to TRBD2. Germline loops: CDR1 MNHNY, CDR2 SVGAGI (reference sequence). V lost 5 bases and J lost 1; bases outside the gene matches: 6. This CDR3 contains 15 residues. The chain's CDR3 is CASSPSGSGTDTQYF. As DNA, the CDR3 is TGTGCCAGCAGTCCTAGCGGATCGGGCACAGATACGCAGTATTTT.

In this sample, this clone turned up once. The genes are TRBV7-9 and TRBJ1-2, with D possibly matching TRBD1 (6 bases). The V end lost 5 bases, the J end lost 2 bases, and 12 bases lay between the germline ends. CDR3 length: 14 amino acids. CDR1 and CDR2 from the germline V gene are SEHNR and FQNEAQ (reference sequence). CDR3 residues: CASSPRTANYGYTF. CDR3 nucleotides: TGTGCCAGCAGCCCAAGGACAGCCAACTATGGCTACACCTTC.

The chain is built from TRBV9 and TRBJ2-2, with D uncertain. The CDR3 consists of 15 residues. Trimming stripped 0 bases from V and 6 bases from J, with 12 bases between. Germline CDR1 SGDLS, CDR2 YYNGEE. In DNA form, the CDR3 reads TGTGCCAGCAGCGTAGGCTCTAGATCTCCCGGGGAGCTGTTTTTT. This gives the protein CASSVGSRSPGELFF.

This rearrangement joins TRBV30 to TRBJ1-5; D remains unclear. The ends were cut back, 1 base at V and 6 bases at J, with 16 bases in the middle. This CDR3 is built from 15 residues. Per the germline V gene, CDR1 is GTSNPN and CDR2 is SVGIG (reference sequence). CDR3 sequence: CAWSAVPTSTQPQHF. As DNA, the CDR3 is TGTGCCTGGAGTGCGGTCCCTACGAGTACTCAGCCCCAGCATTTT.

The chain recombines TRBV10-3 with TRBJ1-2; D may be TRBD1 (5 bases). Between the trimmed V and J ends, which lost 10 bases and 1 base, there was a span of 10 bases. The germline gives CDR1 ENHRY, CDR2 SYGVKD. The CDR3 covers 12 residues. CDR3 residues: CATDQGNYGYTF. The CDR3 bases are TGTGCCACGGACCAGGGTAACTATGGCTACACCTTC.

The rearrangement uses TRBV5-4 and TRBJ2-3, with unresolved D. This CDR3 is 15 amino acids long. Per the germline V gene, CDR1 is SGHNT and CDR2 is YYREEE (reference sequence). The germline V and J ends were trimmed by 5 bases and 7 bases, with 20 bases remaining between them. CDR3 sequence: CASSFLGRSVNTQYF. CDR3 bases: TGTGCCAGCAGTTTCCTTGGGCGTTCAGTCAATACGCAGTATTTT.

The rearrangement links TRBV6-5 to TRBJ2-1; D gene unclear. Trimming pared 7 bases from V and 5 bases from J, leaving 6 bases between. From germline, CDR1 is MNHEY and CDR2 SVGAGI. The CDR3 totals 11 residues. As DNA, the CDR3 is TGTGCCAGCATCGGTAACAATGAGCAGTTCTTC. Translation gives CASIGNNEQFF.